This is a list of T cell receptor beta chains from one sample in a study of T cell changes during pregnancy in multiple sclerosis. Profiled with immunoSEQ multiplex PCR; TCRdb holds only in-frame clones, not every one. The top ten clones hold approximately 0.69% of a sample with roughly 54,000 clones, around 92% of them seen once. The material sequenced was CD4+ T cells from peripheral blood mononuclear cells, taken after pregnancy. Receptor source: a female donor with multiple sclerosis, enrolled in a pregnancy study. The CDR3 runs from the conserved cysteine through the conserved F or W. Each record gives: V gene, clone size, J gene, D gene, CDR3 DNA, CDR3 protein. D genes are given only for firm matches. Only some rows state a clone size, as once, few, many or a class for expanded clones.

V: TRBV18
size: NA
J: TRBJ1-6
D: TRBD1
DNA: TGTGCCAGCTCACCTATACACCGGGACAGGGTCATTGGTTCACCCCTCCACTTT
CDR3: CASSPIHRDRVIGSPLHF

V: TRBV6-5
size: NA
J: TRBJ2-7
D: TRBD1
DNA: TGTGCCAGCACCCCGGACCAGGGGGCTTTGTACGAGCAGTACTTC
CDR3: CASTPDQGALYEQYF

V: TRBV7-2
size: NA
J: TRBJ1-2
D: TRBD1
DNA: TGTGCCAGCAGCTTAATTGGCAGGGGGCTCTACGGCTACACCTTC
CDR3: CASSLIGRGLYGYTF

V: TRBV27
size: NA
J: TRBJ2-7
D: TRBD1
DNA: TGTGCCAGCAGTTTATTGGCCGGGACAGGGGGTCGGATAGTTTTC
CDR3: CASSLLAGTGGRIVF

V: TRBV11-1
size: NA
J: TRBJ2-1
D: TRBD1
DNA: TGTGCCAGCAGACCCTTGGGGGTATGGGGACAGGGGTTCGATGAGCAGTTCTTC
CDR3: CASRPLGVWGQGFDEQFF

V: TRBV4-2
size: NA
J: TRBJ2-7
D: TRBD1
DNA: TGTGCCAGCAGCCTGCGGACAGGGGATCGCGAGCAGTACTTC
CDR3: CASSLRTGDREQYF

V: TRBV5-1
size: NA
J: TRBJ2-3
D: NA
DNA: TGCGCCAGCAGCCGGGTGGGGGGGCGAGATACGCAGTATTTT
CDR3: CASSRVGGRDTQYF

V: TRBV18
size: NA
J: TRBJ1-4
D: TRBD1
DNA: TGTGCCAGCTCACGGACAGGGGGTGAGGAAAAACTGTTTTTT
CDR3: CASSRTGGEEKLFF

V: TRBV6-5
size: NA
J: TRBJ1-3
D: NA
DNA: TGTGCCAGCTGCCTCCTGGCCTCTGGAAACACCATATATTTT
CDR3: CASCLLASGNTIYF

V: TRBV30
size: once
J: TRBJ1-5
D: NA
DNA: TGTGCCTGGACAGGGGCGGTAGATCAGCCCCAGCATTTT
CDR3: CAWTGAVDQPQHF

V: TRBV29-1
size: NA
J: TRBJ1-4
D: TRBD1
DNA: TGCAGCGTTGCGACAGGGGGAGGGAATGAAAAACTGTTTTTT
CDR3: CSVATGGGNEKLFF

V: TRBV7-2
size: NA
J: TRBJ2-5
D: TRBD2
DNA: TGTGCCAGCAGCTGGGCGGCAACTAGCGGGCAAGAGACCCAGTACTTC
CDR3: CASSWAATSGQETQYF

V: TRBV28
size: NA
J: TRBJ2-3
D: NA
DNA: TGTGCCAGCAGTTTGCCCGGGGTTAACACAGATACGCAGTATTTT
CDR3: CASSLPGVNTDTQYF

V: TRBV14
size: once
J: TRBJ1-4
D: NA
DNA: TGTGCCAGCAGCCACCGCCGGGACTTTAATGAAAAACTGTTTTTT
CDR3: CASSHRRDFNEKLFF

V: TRBV27
size: once
J: TRBJ2-3
D: NA
DNA: TGTGCCAGCAGTTTCCGCTCCCCTACGGGTGCAGATACGCAGTATTTT
CDR3: CASSFRSPTGADTQYF

V: TRBV5-8
size: NA
J: TRBJ2-3
D: NA
DNA: TGTGCCAGCAGCTCTACCCCCCCCGAGACAGATACGCAGTATTTT
CDR3: CASSSTPPETDTQYF

V: TRBV14
size: NA
J: TRBJ1-6
D: TRBD1
DNA: TGTGCCAGCAGCCGGACAGGGGGCCTTAATTCACCCCTCCACTTT
CDR3: CASSRTGGLNSPLHF

V: TRBV7-2
size: NA
J: TRBJ2-5
D: TRBD2
DNA: TGTGCCAGCAGCCCCAGCCTAGCGGGGGGGCAAGAGACCCAGTACTTC
CDR3: CASSPSLAGGQETQYF

V: TRBV7-2
size: NA
J: TRBJ2-7
D: NA
DNA: TGTGCCAGCAGCCAAGGAGGGGTCTACGAGCAGTACTTC
CDR3: CASSQGGVYEQYF

V: TRBV19
size: NA
J: TRBJ2-1
D: NA
DNA: TGTGCCAGTAGTCAGTTCGCGGGGGCCTCCTACAATGAGCAGTTCTTC
CDR3: CASSQFAGASYNEQFF

V: TRBV4-3
size: NA
J: TRBJ1-1
D: TRBD1
DNA: TGCGCCAGCAGCCAAGATCGCCAGGGGGACACTGAAGCTTTCTTT
CDR3: CASSQDRQGDTEAFF

V: TRBV6-5
size: NA
J: TRBJ2-3
D: TRBD2
DNA: TGTGCCAGCAGTTCAGCGGGGGGGCGCGATACGCAGTATTTT
CDR3: CASSSAGGRDTQYF

V: TRBV7-9
size: NA
J: TRBJ2-4
D: NA
DNA: TGTGCCAGCAGCTTCCCGGTAGCCAAAAACATTCAGTACTTC
CDR3: CASSFPVAKNIQYF

V: TRBV7-3
size: NA
J: TRBJ2-3
D: NA
DNA: TGTGCCAGCAGCAGACACAGTTCCACAGATACGCAGTATTTT
CDR3: CASSRHSSTDTQYF

V: TRBV4-2
size: once
J: TRBJ2-7
D: TRBD2
DNA: TGTGCCAGCAGCCGCAGACTAGCGGGGGAGAACCCCTACGAGCAGTACTTC
CDR3: CASSRRLAGENPYEQYF

V: TRBV6-1
size: NA
J: TRBJ1-2
D: TRBD1
DNA: TGTGCCAGCAGTGAAGGGACAGGGGGCTATGGCTACACCTTC
CDR3: CASSEGTGGYGYTF

V: TRBV2
size: NA
J: TRBJ1-1
D: NA
DNA: TGTGCCAGCAGCCGGAACACTGAAGCTTTCTTT
CDR3: CASSRNTEAFF

V: TRBV19
size: NA
J: TRBJ1-2
D: TRBD1
DNA: TGTGCCAGTAGTCCGACAGGGGCGAAGTATGGCTACACCTTC
CDR3: CASSPTGAKYGYTF

V: TRBV7-6
size: NA
J: TRBJ2-3
D: TRBD2
DNA: TGTGCCAGCAGCCGACTAGCGGGGGCCCCAGATACGCAGTATTTT
CDR3: CASSRLAGAPDTQYF

V: TRBV11-3
size: NA
J: TRBJ2-5
D: TRBD2
DNA: TGTGCCAGCAGCTTAGTGACCCCGGCGAGCGGGGGGGAGACCCAGTACTTC
CDR3: CASSLVTPASGGETQYF

V: TRBV9
size: NA
J: TRBJ1-1
D: TRBD1
DNA: TGTGCCAGCAGTACAGGGGTTACGCCTGAAGCTTTCTTT
CDR3: CASSTGVTPEAFF

V: TRBV19
size: NA
J: TRBJ2-1
D: NA
DNA: TGTGCCAGTAGTATTTGGTTCGTCGGAGACTACTCCTACAATGAGCAGTTCTTC
CDR3: CASSIWFVGDYSYNEQFF

V: TRBV12-5
size: NA
J: TRBJ1-2
D: TRBD1
DNA: TGTGCTAGTGGTTTGGCCAATAGACAGGGCCCAACCTATGGCTACACCTTC
CDR3: CASGLANRQGPTYGYTF

V: TRBV19
size: NA
J: TRBJ1-5
D: NA
DNA: TGTGCCAGTGCGGAGACAGTTCTTTATAGCAATCAGCCCCAGCATTTT
CDR3: CASAETVLYSNQPQHF